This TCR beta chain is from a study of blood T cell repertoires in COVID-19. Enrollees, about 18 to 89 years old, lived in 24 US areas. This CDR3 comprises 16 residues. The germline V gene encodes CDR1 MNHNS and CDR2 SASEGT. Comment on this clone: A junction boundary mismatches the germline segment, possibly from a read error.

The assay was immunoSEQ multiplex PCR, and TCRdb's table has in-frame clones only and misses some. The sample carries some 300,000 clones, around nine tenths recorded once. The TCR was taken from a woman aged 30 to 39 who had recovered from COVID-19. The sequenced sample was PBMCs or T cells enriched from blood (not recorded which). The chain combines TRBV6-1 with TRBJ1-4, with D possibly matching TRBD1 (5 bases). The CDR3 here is CASREGQAPNSAKLFF. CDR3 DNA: TGTGCCAGCAGAGAAGGACAAGCCCCCAATTCAGCAAAACTGTTTTTT.